Listed below are T cell receptor beta chains from one sample, sequenced in a study of cytomegalovirus exposure and HLA in healthy donors. Repertoires were generated with immunoSEQ multiplex PCR, while TCRdb's copy carries only in-frame clones and drops some. The data contain about 130,000 clones, about 80% of them singletons. Specimen: PBMCs. Receptors originate from a man younger than 40 in good health and CMV-seropositive. The CDR3 runs from the conserved cysteine through the conserved F or W. D genes are given only for firm matches. The size field is filled for only some rows; it gives once, few, many or a size class.

>NA|NA|TRBJ2-5|TRBV6-6
CASSYRDLRDETQYF
TGTGCCAGCAGTTACCGGGACTTAAGAGACGAGACCCAGTACTTC
>NA|NA|TRBJ2-1|TRBV15
CATSRDGRGNEQFF
TGTGCCACCAGCAGAGATGGAAGGGGCAATGAGCAGTTCTTC
>TRBD2|NA|TRBJ2-3|TRBV7-7
CASSPGGGTDTQYF
TGTGCCAGCAGCCCTGGGGGGGGAACAGATACGCAGTATTTT
>TRBD1|once|TRBJ2-7|TRBV29-1
CSVGAGTGRNEQYF
TGCAGCGTGGGGGCGGGGACAGGTCGCAACGAGCAGTACTTC
>NA|NA|TRBJ2-5|TRBV5-1
CASSTLGAGQETQYF
TGCGCCAGCAGCACACTTGGGGCCGGGCAAGAGACCCAGTACTTC
>TRBD2|NA|TRBJ2-3|TRBV5-1
CASSQAGGGGTQYF
TGCGCCAGCAGCCAAGCGGGGGGCGGGGGTACGCAGTATTTT
>NA|NA|TRBJ1-1|TRBV7-6
CASSLDQGAEAFF
TGTGCCAGCAGCTTGGACCAGGGTGCTGAAGCTTTCTTT
>NA|NA|TRBJ2-7|TRBV6-6
CASSGKSHGDYEQYF
TGTGCCAGCAGTGGAAAATCTCACGGGGACTACGAGCAGTACTTC
>TRBD2|NA|TRBJ2-3|TRBV5-4
CASRPGSGGTDTQYF
TGTGCCAGCAGGCCGGGGAGCGGGGGAACAGATACGCAGTATTTT
>NA|NA|TRBJ1-2|TRBV29-1
CSVEESQGAGYTF
TGCAGCGTTGAAGAATCACAGGGAGCTGGCTACACCTTC
>TRBD2|NA|TRBJ2-2|TRBV5-8
CASSSGTSGRAGELFF
TGTGCCAGCAGCTCCGGGACTAGCGGGAGAGCCGGGGAGCTGTTTTTT
>NA|NA|TRBJ1-1|TRBV29-1
CSAFSHTEAFF
TGCAGCGCTTTTTCTCACACTGAAGCTTTCTTT
>TRBD1|NA|TRBJ1-3|TRBV7-6
CASSPQGGSGNTIYF
TGTGCCAGCAGCCCACAGGGGGGCTCTGGAAACACCATATATTTT
>TRBD2|NA|TRBJ2-3|TRBV7-3
CASSLYPSGGTDTQYF
TGTGCCAGCAGCTTATACCCTAGCGGGGGCACAGATACGCAGTATTTT
>NA|NA|TRBJ1-2|TRBV6-1
CASTNNYGYTF
TGTGCCAGCACAAATAACTATGGCTACACCTTC
>NA|NA|TRBJ2-7|TRBV9
CASSETGYSSYEQYF
TGTGCCAGCAGCGAAACAGGCTATAGCTCCTACGAGCAGTACTTC